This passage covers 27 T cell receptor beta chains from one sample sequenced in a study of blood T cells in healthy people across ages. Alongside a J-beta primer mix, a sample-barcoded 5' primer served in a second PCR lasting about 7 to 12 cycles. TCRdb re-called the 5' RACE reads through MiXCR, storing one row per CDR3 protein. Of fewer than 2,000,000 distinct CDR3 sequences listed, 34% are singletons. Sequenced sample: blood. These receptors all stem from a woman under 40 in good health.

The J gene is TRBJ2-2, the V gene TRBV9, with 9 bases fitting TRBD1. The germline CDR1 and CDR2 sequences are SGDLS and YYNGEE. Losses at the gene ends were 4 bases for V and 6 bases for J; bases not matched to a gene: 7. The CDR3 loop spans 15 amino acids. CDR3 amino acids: CASSPRDREAGELFF. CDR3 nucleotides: TGTGCCAGCAGCCCCAGGGACAGGGAAGCCGGGGAGCTGTTTTTT.

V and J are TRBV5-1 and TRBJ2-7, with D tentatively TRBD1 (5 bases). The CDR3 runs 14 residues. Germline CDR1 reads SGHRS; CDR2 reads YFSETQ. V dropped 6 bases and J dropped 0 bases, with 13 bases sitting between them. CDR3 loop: CASKETDFSYEQYF. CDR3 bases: TGCGCCAGCAAAGAGACAGATTTCTCCTACGAGCAGTACTTC.

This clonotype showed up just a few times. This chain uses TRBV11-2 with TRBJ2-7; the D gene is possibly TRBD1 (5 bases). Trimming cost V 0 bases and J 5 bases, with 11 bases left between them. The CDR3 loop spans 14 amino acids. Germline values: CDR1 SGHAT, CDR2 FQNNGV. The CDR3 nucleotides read TGTGCCAGCAGCTTAGACAGGACAAAGCACGAGCAGTACTTC. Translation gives CASSLDRTKHEQYF.

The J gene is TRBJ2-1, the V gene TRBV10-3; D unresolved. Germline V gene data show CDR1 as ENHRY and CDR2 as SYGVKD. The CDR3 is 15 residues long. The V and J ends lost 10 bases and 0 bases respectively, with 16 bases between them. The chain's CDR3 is CATRPTESSYNEQFF. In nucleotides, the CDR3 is TGTGCCACCAGACCTACAGAGAGCTCCTACAATGAGCAGTTCTTC.

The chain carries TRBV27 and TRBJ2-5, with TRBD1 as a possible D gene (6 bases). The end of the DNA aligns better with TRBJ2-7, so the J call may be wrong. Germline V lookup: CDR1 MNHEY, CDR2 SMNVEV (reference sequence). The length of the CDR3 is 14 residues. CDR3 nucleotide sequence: TGTGCCAGCAGTCCCCTGACAGGACGCTACGAGCAGTACTTC. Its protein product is CASSPLTGRYEQYF.

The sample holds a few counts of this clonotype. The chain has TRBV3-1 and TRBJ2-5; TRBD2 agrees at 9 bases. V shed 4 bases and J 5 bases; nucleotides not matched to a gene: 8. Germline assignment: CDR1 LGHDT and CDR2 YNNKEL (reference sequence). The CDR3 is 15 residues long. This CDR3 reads CASSLLPGLAETQYF. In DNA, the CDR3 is TGTGCCAGCAGCCTCTTGCCGGGACTAGCTGAGACCCAGTACTTC.

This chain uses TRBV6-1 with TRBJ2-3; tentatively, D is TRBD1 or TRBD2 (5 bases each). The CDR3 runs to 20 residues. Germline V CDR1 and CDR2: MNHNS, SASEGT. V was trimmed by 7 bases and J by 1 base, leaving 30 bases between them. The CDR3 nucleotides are TGTGCCAGCACTCCCAATCATCGGGACCCCCGACCCCTTGGCACAGATACGCAGTATTTT. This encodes CASTPNHRDPRPLGTDTQYF.

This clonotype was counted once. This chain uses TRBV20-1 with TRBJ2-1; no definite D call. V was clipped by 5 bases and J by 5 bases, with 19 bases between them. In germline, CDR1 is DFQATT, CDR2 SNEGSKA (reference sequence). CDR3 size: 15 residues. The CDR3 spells CSASAPTPSNNEQFF. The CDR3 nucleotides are TGCAGTGCTTCTGCCCCGACTCCTAGTAACAATGAGCAGTTCTTC.

The CDR3 spells CSARKTGGGVGTEAFF. The CDR3 DNA reads TGCAGTGCTAGAAAGACAGGTGGGGGGGTTGGCACTGAAGCTTTCTTT. The chain is built from TRBV20-1 and TRBJ1-1, with D maybe TRBD1 (6 bases). Trimming cost V 2 bases and J 4 bases, with 20 bases left between them. The CDR3 length is 16 residues. Germline CDR1 and CDR2: DFQATT and SNEGSKA (reference sequence).

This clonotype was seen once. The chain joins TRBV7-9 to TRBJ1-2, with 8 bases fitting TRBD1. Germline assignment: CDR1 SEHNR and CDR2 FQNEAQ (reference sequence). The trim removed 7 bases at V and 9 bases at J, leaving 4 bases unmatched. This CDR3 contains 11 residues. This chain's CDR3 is CASTRQGRYTF. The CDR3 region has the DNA TGTGCCAGCACGCGACAGGGGCGCTACACCTTC.

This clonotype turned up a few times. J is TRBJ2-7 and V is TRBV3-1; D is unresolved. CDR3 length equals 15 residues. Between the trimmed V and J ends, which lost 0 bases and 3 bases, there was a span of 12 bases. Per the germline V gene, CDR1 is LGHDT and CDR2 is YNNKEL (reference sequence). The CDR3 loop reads CASSQEALKGYEQYF. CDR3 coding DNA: TGTGCCAGCAGCCAAGAGGCTCTTAAAGGCTACGAGCAGTACTTC.

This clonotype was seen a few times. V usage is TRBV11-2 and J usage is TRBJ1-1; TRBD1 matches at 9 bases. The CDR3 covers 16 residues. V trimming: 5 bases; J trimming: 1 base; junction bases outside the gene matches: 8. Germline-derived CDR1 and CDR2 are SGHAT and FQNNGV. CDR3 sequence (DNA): TGTGCCAGCAGCAAAGGGACAGGGATCGGGAACACTGAAGCTTTCTTT. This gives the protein CASSKGTGIGNTEAFF.

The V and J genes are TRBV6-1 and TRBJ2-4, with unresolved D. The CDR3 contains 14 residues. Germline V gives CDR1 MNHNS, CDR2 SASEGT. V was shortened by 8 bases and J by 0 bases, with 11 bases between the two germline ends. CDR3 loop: CASGICLAKNIQYF. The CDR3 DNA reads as TGTGCCAGCGGGATTTGTCTAGCCAAAAACATTCAGTACTTC.

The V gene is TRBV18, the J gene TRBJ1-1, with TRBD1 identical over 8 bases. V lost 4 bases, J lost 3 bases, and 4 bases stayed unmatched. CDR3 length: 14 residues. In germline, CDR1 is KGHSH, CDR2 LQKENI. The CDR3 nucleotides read TGTGCCAGCTCACAGGGACAGGTAGACACTGAAGCTTTCTTT. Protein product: CASSQGQVDTEAFF.

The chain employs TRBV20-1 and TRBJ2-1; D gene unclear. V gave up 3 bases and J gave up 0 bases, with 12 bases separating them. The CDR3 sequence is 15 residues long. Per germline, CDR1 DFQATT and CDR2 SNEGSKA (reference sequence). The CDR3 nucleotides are TGCAGTGCTAGGCGCAGACCCGACTCCTACAATGAGCAGTTCTTC. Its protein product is CSARRRPDSYNEQFF.

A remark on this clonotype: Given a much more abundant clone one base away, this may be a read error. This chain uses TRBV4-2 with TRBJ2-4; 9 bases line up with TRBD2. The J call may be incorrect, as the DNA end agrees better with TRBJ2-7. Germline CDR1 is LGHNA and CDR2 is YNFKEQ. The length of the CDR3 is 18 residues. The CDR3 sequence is CAGSPTSARGGAIYEQYF. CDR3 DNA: TGTGCCGGCAGCCCCACTTCTGCCCGCGGGGGGGCTATTTACGAGCAGTACTTC.

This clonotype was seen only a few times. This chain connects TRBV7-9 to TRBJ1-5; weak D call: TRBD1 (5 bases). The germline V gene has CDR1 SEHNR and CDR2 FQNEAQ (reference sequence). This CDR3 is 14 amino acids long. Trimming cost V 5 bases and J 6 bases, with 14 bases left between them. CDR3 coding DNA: TGTGCCAGCAGCCGAGGAGGGGTTGGTCAGCCCCAGCATTTT. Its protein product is CASSRGGVGQPQHF.

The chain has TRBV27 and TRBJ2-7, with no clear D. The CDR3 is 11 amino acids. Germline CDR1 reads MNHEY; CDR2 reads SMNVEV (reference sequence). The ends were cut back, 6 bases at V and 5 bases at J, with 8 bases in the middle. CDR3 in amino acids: CASRIINEQYF. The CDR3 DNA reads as TGTGCCAGCAGGATTATTAACGAGCAGTACTTC.

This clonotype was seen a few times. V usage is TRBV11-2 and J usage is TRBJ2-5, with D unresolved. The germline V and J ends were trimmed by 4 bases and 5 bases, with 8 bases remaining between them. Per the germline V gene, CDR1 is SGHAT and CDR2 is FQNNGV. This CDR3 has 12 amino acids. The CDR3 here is CASSSVVETQYF. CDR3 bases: TGTGCCAGCAGCTCCGTAGTGGAGACCCAGTACTTC.

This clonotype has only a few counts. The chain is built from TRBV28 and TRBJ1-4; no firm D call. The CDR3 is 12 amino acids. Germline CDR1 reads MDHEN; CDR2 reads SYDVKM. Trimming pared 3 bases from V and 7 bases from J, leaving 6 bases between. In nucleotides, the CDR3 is TGTGCCAGCAGTTTCGGGCTTGAAAAACTGTTTTTT. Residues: CASSFGLEKLFF.

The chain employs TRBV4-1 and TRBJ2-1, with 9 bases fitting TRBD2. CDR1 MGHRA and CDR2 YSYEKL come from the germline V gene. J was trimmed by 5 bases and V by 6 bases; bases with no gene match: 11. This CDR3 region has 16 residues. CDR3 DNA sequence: TGCGCCAGCAGAGACAGAGCGGGGGGCAAGAACAATGAGCAGTTCTTC. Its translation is CASRDRAGGKNNEQFF.

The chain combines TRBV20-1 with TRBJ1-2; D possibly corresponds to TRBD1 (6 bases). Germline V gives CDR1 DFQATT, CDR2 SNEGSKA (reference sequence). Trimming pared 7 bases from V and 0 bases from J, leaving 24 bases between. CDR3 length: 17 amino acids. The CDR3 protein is CSGSGGAEKGANYGYTF. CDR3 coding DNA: TGCAGTGGGAGTGGCGGGGCGGAAAAGGGGGCTAACTATGGCTACACCTTC.

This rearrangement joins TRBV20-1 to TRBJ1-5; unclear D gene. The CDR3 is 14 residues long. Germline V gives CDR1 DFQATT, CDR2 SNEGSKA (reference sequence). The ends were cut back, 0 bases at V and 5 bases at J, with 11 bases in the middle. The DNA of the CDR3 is TGCAGTGCTAGAGAACCCCTGGGAGATCAGCCCCAGCATTTT. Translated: CSAREPLGDQPQHF.

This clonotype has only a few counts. CDR3 amino acids: CSAAIETFDEQFF. For the CDR3, the DNA is TGCAGTGCTGCCATTGAGACTTTCGATGAGCAGTTCTTC. The chain joins TRBV20-1 to TRBJ2-1; no firm D call. V was cut by 5 bases and J by 8 bases, with 16 bases left in between. The CDR3 loop spans 13 amino acids. Germline assignment: CDR1 DFQATT and CDR2 SNEGSKA (reference sequence).

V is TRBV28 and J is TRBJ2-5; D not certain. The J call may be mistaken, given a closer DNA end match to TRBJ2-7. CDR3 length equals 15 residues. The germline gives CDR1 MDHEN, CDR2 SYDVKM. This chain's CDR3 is CASSFPDGLTYEQYF. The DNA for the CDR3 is TGTGCCAGCAGTTTTCCGGACGGATTAACCTACGAGCAGTACTTC.

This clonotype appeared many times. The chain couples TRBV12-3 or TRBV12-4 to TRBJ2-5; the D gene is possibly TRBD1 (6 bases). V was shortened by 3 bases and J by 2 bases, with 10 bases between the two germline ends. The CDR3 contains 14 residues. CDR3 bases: TGTGCCAGCAGTTTTGGGGGCCCGCAAGAGACCCAGTACTTC. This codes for CASSFGGPQETQYF.

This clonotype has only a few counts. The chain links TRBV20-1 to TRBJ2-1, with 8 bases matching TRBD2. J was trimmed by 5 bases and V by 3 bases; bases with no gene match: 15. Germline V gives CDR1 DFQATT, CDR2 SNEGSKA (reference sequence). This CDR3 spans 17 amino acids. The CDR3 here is CSASRGTSYGANNEQFF. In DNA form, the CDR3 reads TGCAGTGCTAGTCGGGGGACTAGTTATGGGGCAAACAATGAGCAGTTCTTC.